This T cell receptor beta chain derives from a study of cytomegalovirus exposure and HLA in healthy donors. Study findings and constraints: The majority of TCR sequences were rare, yet some public TCRs appeared in many donors. Reportedly, HLA-A and HLA-B alleles of most subjects were accurately predicted from TCR beta. It was shown in a later analysis that HLA-associated TCR beta chains were more clonally expanded than other, equally common chains. When analyzed later, a missense DCLRE1C variant was found to be linked to TCR beta V- and J-gene trimming.

In regard to this clone: Its antigen is currently unknown.

A multiplex PCR was run with 60 Vbeta primers and 13 Jbeta primers. The data were produced by immunoSEQ multiplex PCR, yet TCRdb's version contains in-frame clones alone and is incomplete. In total, the table holds under 50,000 clones. The sample comprised PBMCs. The clonotype originates from a male donor in good health and CMV-seronegative.

CDR3 coding DNA: TGTGCCAGCAGTTACCCAGGCGGCTACACCTTC. It specifies CASSYPGGYTF. V gene TRBV6-5 combines with J gene TRBJ1-2; the D is unclear. Trimming took 2 bases from V and 8 from J, leaving 6 bases between them. Germline V gene data show CDR1 as MNHEY and CDR2 as SVGAGI. The CDR3 is 11 residues long.